This TCR beta chain was captured in a study of T cell responses to AZD1222 COVID-19 vaccine. Sequencing was performed with immunoSEQ multiplex PCR; in TCRdb, only in-frame clones are kept and a portion is missing. The table lists around 110,000 clones, about 89% of them singletons, with 5.5% to 7% in the top ten. The sample holds a few counts of this clone. The antigen is undetermined. Notes on the study in general: Targets within unmutated variant regions were reportedly found for nearly half of spike-specific TCRs. Seropositive status at baseline applied to only a handful of AZD1222 recipients. After the peak T cell response, and only then, were repertoires sampled. Clonal diversity was possibly underestimated, and white British individuals and females predominated among donors.

The V gene lost 2 bases and the J gene lost 1 base, with 11 bases spanning the gap. The length of the CDR3 is 15 residues. Germline V gene sequence: CDR1 MNHEY, CDR2 SVGEGT. This receptor was taken from an adult who received the AZD1222 COVID-19 vaccine. The V call is TRBV6-2 or TRBV6-3, the J call TRBJ2-5; D may be TRBD1 or TRBD2 (5 bases each). Sequences were derived from peripheral blood, sampled 28 days after the second AZD1222 dose. For the CDR3, the DNA is TGTGCCAGCAGTTACCCCCCCGGGGCCCAAGAGACCCAGTACTTC. Protein: CASSYPPGAQETQYF.